The 22 T cell receptor beta chains given below trace back to one sample, sequenced in a study of cytomegalovirus exposure and HLA in healthy donors. PCR primers comprised 60 Vbeta and 13 Jbeta primers. Sequencing used immunoSEQ multiplex PCR; TCRdb keeps in-frame clones, though not all of them. The profile covers tens of thousands of clones, with 60% to 80% appearing a single time and 2% to 2.5% taken by the ten largest. The sample was PBMCs. The receptors here all came from a man aged 35 to 55 in good health and CMV-seronegative.

The chain is built from TRBV19 and TRBJ1-2; D gene uncertain. Germline V gene sequence: CDR1 LNHDA, CDR2 SQIVND (reference sequence). The germline V and J ends were trimmed by 5 bases and 4 bases, with 14 bases remaining between them. The CDR3 runs to 14 residues. Written as DNA, the CDR3 is TGTGCCAGTAGTCGCGGCATGTCCGGCTATGGCTACACCTTC. Its translation: CASSRGMSGYGYTF.

This sequence joins TRBV9 and TRBJ2-5, with a possible D match to TRBD2 (6 bases). The CDR3 is 17 amino acids. The germline CDR1 and CDR2 sequences are SGDLS and YYNGEE. V shed 0 bases and J shed 2 bases, with 17 bases lying between them. The DNA of the CDR3 is TGTGCCAGCAGCGTAGACCCACCGGAGGGTTTACAAGAGACCCAGTACTTC. The encoded protein is CASSVDPPEGLQETQYF. Full variable domain (remainder filled in from reference TRBV9 and TRBJ2-5): DSGVTQTPKHLITATGQRVTLRCSPRSGDLSVYWYQQSLDQGLQFLIQYYNGEERAKGNILERFSAQQFPDLHSELNLSSLELGDSALYFCASSVDPPEGLQETQYFGPGTRLLVL.

This chain joins TRBV7-9 and TRBJ1-6, with 7 bases identical to TRBD1. Unmatched junction bases numbered 13, after V lost 6 bases and J lost 5 bases. Germline loops: CDR1 SEHNR, CDR2 FQNEAQ (reference sequence). The CDR3 runs 17 residues. CDR3 sequence (DNA): TGTGCCAGCAGTCTCTCAGGGGGGAGGCTGGATAATTCACCCCTCCACTTT. Translated, it gives CASSLSGGRLDNSPLHF.

This clone was recorded a few times. V is TRBV6-5 and J is TRBJ2-5; TRBD2 might be the D (6 bases). With 2 bases removed from V and 7 bases from J, the gap between germline ends came to 14 bases. Per germline, CDR1 MNHEY and CDR2 SVGAGI. CDR3 length equals 14 residues. The CDR3 DNA reads TGTGCCAGCAGTTACGACTTTCCCGGGGGGACCCAGTACTTC. It specifies CASSYDFPGGTQYF.

The chain is built from TRBV27 and TRBJ1-1; the D is unclear. The CDR3 consists of 13 residues. Germline V CDR1 and CDR2: MNHEY, SMNVEV (reference sequence). V lost 2 bases and J lost 1, with 5 bases in between. CDR3: CASSLGRNTEAFF. CDR3 coding DNA: TGTGCCAGCAGTTTAGGCCGGAACACTGAAGCTTTCTTT.

CDR3 in DNA: TGTGCCAGCAATCCGGGACAACTGGGGGGCTACACCTTC. Its translation is CASNPGQLGGYTF. The chain uses TRBV6-6 and TRBJ1-2, with D perhaps matching TRBD1 (6 bases). The CDR3 sequence is 13 residues long. Germline V gene lookup returns CDR1 MNHNY and CDR2 SVGAGI (reference sequence). V was clipped by 7 bases and J by 8 bases, with 17 bases between them.

V and J are TRBV29-1 and TRBJ2-1, with 11 bases matching TRBD1. There are 12 residues in the CDR3. The V segment lost 7 bases and the J segment 15 bases; nucleotides outside the gene matches: 11. CDR1 and CDR2 (germline): SQVTM, ANQGSEA. The CDR3 loop is CSAGQGAASWFF. The CDR3 DNA is TGCAGCGCCGGACAGGGGGCCGCAAGTTGGTTCTTC.

The J gene is TRBJ1-4, the V gene TRBV15; D unresolved. This CDR3 comprises 13 residues. Trimming pared 6 bases from V and 4 bases from J, leaving 9 bases between. CDR1 and CDR2 from the germline V gene are LNHNV and YYDKDF (reference sequence). Here the CDR3 DNA reads TGTGCCACCAGTACAGAGTTTAATGAAAAACTGTTTTTT. Its protein is CATSTEFNEKLFF.

The chain has TRBV2 and TRBJ2-2, with 13 bases identical to TRBD2. Germline V gives CDR1 SNHLY, CDR2 FYNNEI. The CDR3 spans 18 residues. V shed 5 bases, J shed 5 bases, and the junction held 11 bases outside the gene matches. CDR3 sequence: CASSPFGLAGDGTGELFF. The DNA for the CDR3 is TGTGCCAGCAGTCCTTTTGGACTAGCGGGAGATGGTACCGGGGAGCTGTTTTTT.

The chain has TRBV19 and TRBJ1-5; D is unresolved. V gave up 2 bases and J gave up 6 bases, with 8 bases separating them. CDR3 size: 13 residues. Looked up from germline, CDR1 is LNHDA and CDR2 is SQIVND (reference sequence). The CDR3 loop is CASSIISGQPQHF. The CDR3 coding sequence is TGTGCCAGTAGTATAATATCGGGTCAGCCCCAGCATTTT. The full variable domain, completed using reference TRBV19 and TRBJ1-5, is DGGITQSPKYLFRKEGQNVTLSCEQNLNHDAMYWYRQDPGQGLRLIYYSQIVNDFQKGDIAEGYSVSREKKESFPLTVTSAQKNPTAFYLCASSIISGQPQHFGDGTRLSIL.

CDR3 nucleotide sequence: TGCGCCAGCAGCTTGGAGGGAGGTCAGTTCTTC. This translates into CASSLEGGQFF. The chain joins TRBV5-1 to TRBJ2-1; tentatively, D is TRBD2 (6 bases). Germline lookup yields CDR1 SGHRS and CDR2 YFSETQ. The CDR3 sequence is 11 residues long. The germline V and J ends were trimmed by 0 bases and 13 bases, with 8 bases remaining between them.

The V and J genes are TRBV1 and TRBJ2-7; the tabulated D call, TRBD1, remains unverified against the DNA. TRBV1 is recorded as a pseudogene. The CDR3 is 17 residues long. CDR3 nucleotides: TGCACCAGCAGACACCAACAGGGGGCAAAAAGATTGTACGAGCAGTACTTC. Residues: CTSRHQQGAKRLYEQYF.

The chain links TRBV28 to TRBJ1-2; D is possibly TRBD1 (6 bases). Trimming pared 6 bases from V and 4 bases from J, leaving 9 bases between. Germline V lookup: CDR1 MDHEN, CDR2 SYDVKM. The length of the CDR3 is 12 residues. CDR3 residues: CASSVGGYGYTF. The CDR3 DNA reads as TGTGCCAGCAGCGTAGGGGGCTATGGCTACACCTTC.

This clone was seen only once. The CDR3 is CASSGQRGTGALSAFF. The CDR3 DNA reads TGCGCCAGCAGCGGCCAAAGGGGGACAGGGGCCCTCTCAGCTTTCTTT. The V and J genes are TRBV10-1 and TRBJ1-1; 10 bases map to TRBD1. The junction had 17 bases not matched to a gene; V was cut back by 6 bases and J by 10 bases. The CDR3 spans 16 residues. Germline CDR1 and CDR2: WNHNN and SYGVQD (reference sequence).

J is TRBJ1-6 and V is TRBV7-2; D gene uncertain. The CDR3 runs to 13 residues. CDR1 SGHTA and CDR2 FQGNSA come from the germline V gene. The V gene lost 2 bases and the J gene lost 10 bases, with 9 bases spanning the gap. This chain's CDR3 is CASSLNSLSPLHF. In DNA, the CDR3 is TGTGCCAGCAGCTTAAACAGCCTCTCACCCCTCCACTTT.

This clone was found once. J is TRBJ2-7 and V is TRBV6-5, with 9 bases that match TRBD1. The CDR3 length is 14 residues. Germline trimming cut 5 bases from V and 3 bases from J; bases unmatched to any gene: 5. Germline V gives CDR1 MNHEY, CDR2 SVGAGI. CDR3 amino acids: CASSHRDRDYEQYF. The CDR3, as DNA: TGTGCCAGCAGTCACCGGGACAGGGACTACGAGCAGTACTTC.

The chain employs TRBV30 and TRBJ2-2; perhaps TRBD1 as D (5 bases). Germline lookup yields CDR1 GTSNPN and CDR2 SVGIG (reference sequence). This CDR3 has 13 amino acids. Trimming shortened V by 4 bases and J by 7 bases, and 13 bases separated the two germline ends. CDR3 protein: CAWTHDQGGELFF. For the CDR3, the DNA is TGTGCCTGGACCCATGACCAGGGCGGGGAGCTGTTTTTT. Variable domain in full (rest from reference TRBV30 and TRBJ2-2): SQTIHQWPATLVQPVGSPLSLECTVEGTSNPNLYWYRQAAGRGLQLLFYSVGIGQISSEVPQNLSASRPQDRQFILSSKKLLLSDSGFYLCAWTHDQGGELFFGEGSRLTVL.

The chain employs TRBV27 and TRBJ2-7, with TRBD2 as a possible D gene (5 bases). The V end lost 6 bases, the J end lost 4 bases, and 22 bases lay between the germline ends. Germline loops: CDR1 MNHEY, CDR2 SMNVEV (reference sequence). The CDR3 loop spans 16 amino acids. CDR3 coding DNA: TGTGCCAGCAGCAAAACCCCACCGACCCCGGGATACGAGCAGTACTTC. This sequence encodes CASSKTPPTPGYEQYF.

The chain recombines TRBV7-9 with TRBJ1-1; D may be TRBD1 (6 bases). CDR1 SEHNR and CDR2 FQNEAQ come from the germline V gene (reference sequence). This CDR3 spans 14 amino acids. The V end was cut by 5 bases, the J end by 6 bases, with 16 bases between. The CDR3 region has the DNA TGTGCCAGCAGCACTAGGACAGAGGGAGCTGAAGCTTTCTTT. Translation gives CASSTRTEGAEAFF.

The rearrangement joins TRBV2 to TRBJ1-5; D possibly corresponds to TRBD1 (6 bases). V was trimmed by 2 bases and J by 5 bases, leaving 13 bases between them. The germline gives CDR1 SNHLY, CDR2 FYNNEI. CDR3 length: 15 amino acids. Here the CDR3 reads CASSETRDTYQPQHF. CDR3 DNA: TGTGCCAGCAGTGAAACCCGGGACACCTATCAGCCCCAGCATTTT. Using reference TRBV2 and TRBJ1-5 for the parts outside the CDR3, the full variable domain is EPEVTQTPSHQVTQMGQEVILRCVPISNHLYFYWYRQILGQKVEFLVSFYNNEISEKSEIFDDQFSVERPDGSNFTLKIRSTKLEDSAMYFCASSETRDTYQPQHFGDGTRLSIL.

The CDR3: CASSALMGQTNQETQYF. CDR3 DNA: TGTGCCAGCAGCGCACTTATGGGACAGACGAATCAAGAGACCCAGTACTTC. V is TRBV5-6 and J is TRBJ2-5, with 7 bases identical to TRBD1. J was trimmed by 2 bases and V by 4 bases; bases with no gene match: 14. This CDR3 region has 17 residues. Germline V gene data show CDR1 as SGHDT and CDR2 as YYEEEE.

The chain uses TRBV6-6 and TRBJ2-1; 9 bases are a match to TRBD2. In germline, CDR1 is MNHNY, CDR2 SVGAGI (reference sequence). The CDR3 loop spans 15 amino acids. V shed 7 bases, J shed 3 bases, and the junction held 7 bases outside the gene matches. The CDR3 is CASTGGRAGYNEQFF. CDR3 nucleotide sequence: TGTGCCAGCACTGGCGGGAGGGCCGGCTACAATGAGCAGTTCTTC.